One and the same sample provided the 20 T cell receptor beta chains below, sequenced in a study of T cells in Graves' hyperthyroidism and ophthalmopathy. From RNA transcripts, TCR beta CDR3 regions were amplified. HTBI primers were employed in a first-round RT-PCR of the TCR CDR3. TCRdb passed the multiplex PCR reads through MiXCR, listing each CDR3 protein once. The repertoire includes more than 450,000 distinct CDR3 sequences, 20% of them detected once, and about 50% sits in the top ten. The sequenced material came from blood. The receptors here all came from a man in his forties or fifties with Graves' ophthalmopathy.

This sequence joins TRBV20-1 and TRBJ1-4; D is ambiguous. The CDR3 length is 13 residues. Germline V gene sequence: CDR1 DFQATT, CDR2 SNEGSKA (reference sequence). V lost 5 bases to trimming and J lost 3 bases, with 10 bases between them. The CDR3: CSAHRPSNEKLFF. In nucleotides, the CDR3 is TGCAGTGCTCACCGACCCTCTAATGAAAAACTGTTTTTT.

This clonotype was found many times. V and J are TRBV28 and TRBJ1-2; possible D gene TRBD1, 6 bases. Germline loops: CDR1 MDHEN, CDR2 SYDVKM. V lost 6 bases to trimming and J lost 4 bases, with 12 bases between them. This CDR3 comprises 13 residues. The CDR3 loop reads CASSSGQLYGYTF. The CDR3 region has the DNA TGTGCCAGCAGCTCAGGACAGCTCTATGGCTACACCTTC.

This clonotype was detected many times. The V and J genes are TRBV11-2 and TRBJ2-1; D is unclear. CDR1 and CDR2 (germline): SGHAT, FQNNGV. CDR3 length: 13 amino acids. V was clipped by 2 bases and J by 5 bases, with 7 bases between them. The CDR3 protein is CASSLILNNEQFF. The DNA of the CDR3 is TGTGCCAGCAGCTTAATACTAAACAATGAGCAGTTCTTC. The full variable domain, its missing parts supplied by reference TRBV11-2 and TRBJ2-1, is EAGVAQSPRYKIIEKRQSVAFWCNPISGHATLYWYQQILGQGPKLLIQFQNNGVVDDSQLPKDRFSAERLKGVDSTLKIQPAKLEDSAVYLCASSLILNNEQFFGPGTRLTVL.

The rearrangement links TRBV10-3 to TRBJ2-7; 9 bases are a match to TRBD1. The CDR3 has 17 residues. The V and J ends lost 2 bases and 2 bases, in that order; junction bases with no gene match: 10. CDR1 is ENHRY and CDR2 is SYGVKD in the germline V gene. The CDR3 coding sequence is TGTGCCATCAGTGAGGGCCCGCCCGGGACAGGGACCTACGAGCAGTACTTC. Protein sequence: CAISEGPPGTGTYEQYF.

This clonotype was observed many times. The J gene is TRBJ1-2, the V gene TRBV2, with 9 bases matching TRBD1. Germline values: CDR1 SNHLY, CDR2 FYNNEI. There are 14 residues in the CDR3. V lost 5 bases, J lost 2 bases, and 3 bases stayed unmatched. The CDR3 DNA follows: TGTGCCAGCAGTTCGGACAGGGGAAACTATGGCTACACCTTC. Residues: CASSSDRGNYGYTF.

The chain has TRBV20-1 and TRBJ1-1, with 7 nucleotides matching TRBD1. Germline CDR1 is DFQATT and CDR2 is SNEGSKA (reference sequence). V was clipped by 2 bases and J by 7 bases; unmatched bases: 10. The CDR3 length is 14 residues. The CDR3 nucleotides read TGCAGTGCTAGACGACAGGGCAAAAGGGGTGAAGCTTTCTTT. It specifies CSARRQGKRGEAFF.

This clonotype appeared a few times. The gene calls are TRBV11-3 and TRBJ2-5; 13 bases agree with TRBD2. The CDR3 contains 15 residues. Germline V lookup: CDR1 SGHNT, CDR2 YENEEA. Losses at the gene ends were 3 bases for V and 5 bases for J; bases not matched to a gene: 3. The CDR3 sequence: CASSLGLAGWETQYF. CDR3 coding DNA: TGTGCCAGCAGCTTGGGACTAGCGGGATGGGAGACCCAGTACTTC.

Regarding this clonotype: A much larger clone differs from this one at a single base, so this may be a read error. The chain joins TRBV30 to TRBJ1-2; D uncertain. The CDR3 has 10 amino acids. The V gene's germline CDR1 is GTSNPN and CDR2 SVGIG (reference sequence). CDR3 sequence: CAWSGYGHTF. The DNA for the CDR3 is TGTGCCTGGAGTGGCTATGGCCACACCTTC.

This clonotype was counted at least ten times. The V gene is TRBV20-1, the J gene TRBJ2-3; 13 bases align to TRBD2. Looked up from germline, CDR1 is DFQATT and CDR2 is SNEGSKA (reference sequence). There are 17 residues in the CDR3. V was pared by 6 bases and J by 1 base, with 10 bases of the junction left unmatched. The CDR3 region is CSARRPGLAGGTDTQYF. CDR3 nucleotide sequence: TGCAGTGCGAGGAGACCCGGACTAGCGGGAGGCACAGATACGCAGTATTTT.

J is TRBJ2-2 and V is TRBV19; no clear D. V was pared by 4 bases and J by 3 bases, with 6 bases between. The CDR3 is 13 amino acids. Germline V gene lookup returns CDR1 LNHDA and CDR2 SQIVND (reference sequence). Written as DNA, the CDR3 is TGTGCCAGTAGTAGCGATTACACCGGGGAGCTGTTTTTT. It is translated as CASSSDYTGELFF.

This clonotype has a count of ten or more. The V and J genes are TRBV11-2 and TRBJ2-1; D is undetermined. Trimming took 6 bases from V and 10 from J, leaving 10 bases between them. Germline V gene sequence: CDR1 SGHAT, CDR2 FQNNGV. CDR3 length equals 11 residues. CDR3 DNA sequence: TGTGCCAGCAGTTATAGGGCGGAGCAGTTCTTC. As protein: CASSYRAEQFF.

The chain uses TRBV12-3 or TRBV12-4 and TRBJ1-5; 7 nucleotides align to TRBD1. Losses at the gene ends were 5 bases for V and 7 bases for J; bases not matched to a gene: 8. The CDR3 sequence is 14 residues long. In nucleotides, the CDR3 is TGTGCCAGCAGTATTGGGACAGAGCGGCAGCCCCAGCATTTT. This translates into CASSIGTERQPQHF.

J is TRBJ1-2 and V is TRBV20-1; 9 bases map to TRBD1. Germline values: CDR1 DFQATT, CDR2 SNEGSKA (reference sequence). Losses at the gene ends were 1 base for V and 8 bases for J; bases not matched to a gene: 11. The CDR3 runs 15 residues. CDR3 protein: CSARAEGQGPRGYTF. DNA of the CDR3: TGCAGTGCTAGAGCCGAGGGACAGGGCCCGAGGGGCTACACCTTC.

This clonotype appeared a few times. J is TRBJ2-2 and V is TRBV30; TRBD2 matches at 7 bases. The CDR3 loop spans 18 amino acids. In germline, CDR1 is GTSNPN, CDR2 SVGIG (reference sequence). With 0 bases clipped from V and 0 bases from J, the junction kept 10 bases outside the gene matches. CDR3 nucleotides: TGTGCCTGGAGTGTAGGTTGGCTAGCGGACGCGAACACCGGGGAGCTGTTTTTT. Translated: CAWSVGWLADANTGELFF.

This clonotype has at least ten counts. The V call is TRBV6-1, the J call TRBJ1-5; possible D gene TRBD1, 5 bases. The ends were cut back, 2 bases at V and 0 bases at J, with 11 bases in the middle. The CDR3 has 16 amino acids. The germline CDR1 and CDR2 sequences are MNHNS and SASEGT. This chain's CDR3 is CASSERGSYSNQPQHF. For the CDR3, the DNA is TGTGCCAGCAGTGAAAGGGGCTCGTATAGCAATCAGCCCCAGCATTTT.

The chain couples TRBV7-2 to TRBJ2-3; TRBD2 is a possible D gene (6 bases). Trimming removed 5 bases from V and 3 bases from J, with 21 bases in between. Per germline, CDR1 SGHTA and CDR2 FQGNSA. The CDR3 spans 17 residues. The CDR3 reads CASSQKEHGSWTDTQYF. As DNA, the CDR3 is TGTGCCAGCAGCCAGAAGGAGCACGGGAGTTGGACAGATACGCAGTATTTT.

This clonotype was seen only a few times. This rearrangement joins TRBV7-8 to TRBJ2-7, with D unresolved. V was shortened by 1 base and J by 3 bases, with 13 bases between the two germline ends. CDR3 length equals 15 residues. The germline V gene encodes CDR1 SGHVS and CDR2 FQNEAQ. CDR3 coding DNA: TGTGCCAGCAGCTTAGGTTTAAGCGCAAACTACGAGCAGTACTTC. It codes for CASSLGLSANYEQYF.

The rearrangement links TRBV7-8 to TRBJ2-1; the D gene is possibly TRBD1 (5 bases). V lost 2 bases and J lost 9, with 20 bases in between. The germline V gene has CDR1 SGHVS and CDR2 FQNEAQ. CDR3 length: 16 residues. CDR3 sequence reads: CASSLPRTRVDAEQFF. In DNA form, the CDR3 reads TGTGCCAGCAGCTTACCCCGGACAAGGGTGGACGCTGAGCAGTTCTTC.

Many counts were recorded for this clonotype. The V call is TRBV28, the J call TRBJ2-3; D may match TRBD1 or TRBD2 (5 bases each). With 5 bases removed from V and 5 bases from J, the gap between germline ends came to 20 bases. The CDR3 is made up of 16 amino acids. CDR1 and CDR2 from the germline V gene are MDHEN and SYDVKM. CDR3 DNA sequence: TGTGCCAGCAGTCCGCAACTGGGACGAAGATTAGATACGCAGTATTTT. Residues: CASSPQLGRRLDTQYF.

This clonotype has at least ten counts. This chain connects TRBV10-1 to TRBJ2-7; D unclear. Trimming shortened V by 5 bases and J by 2 bases, and 13 bases separated the two germline ends. CDR3 size: 14 residues. Germline CDR1 reads WNHNN; CDR2 reads SYGVQD (reference sequence). CDR3 coding DNA: TGCGCCAGCAGTACGGGCTTTAGCACCTACGAGCAGTACTTC. It translates to CASSTGFSTYEQYF.